This TCR beta chain was sequenced in a study of memory CD8 T cells in hepatitis C reinfection. Turning to the study itself: HCV reinfection: RNA-positive following two negative tests at least 60 days apart.

About this clone: Antigen specificity is unknown.

Study observations and caveats: Four to six donors were too few for definitive public clonotype conclusions.

The CDR3 consists of 14 residues. Trimming left V 1 base short and J 5 bases short, with 11 bases between. Germline lookup yields CDR1 SGHTA and CDR2 FQGNSA. Stated time point: late/post reinfection, 12 to 24 weeks after detection. The sorted cells went straight to TCR sequencing with no prior in vitro expansion. Control naive CD8 T cells came from a couple of donors at all three reinfection time points. Clones were sequenced by immunoSEQ multiplex PCR, and TCRdb holds only the in-frame ones, with some missing. The table records approximately 46,000 clones, 89% of them present only once. The sample comprised naive CD8+ T cells sorted from blood. The clonotype originates from a man between 18 and 29 years old with hepatitis C virus infection. The chain uses TRBV7-2 and TRBJ1-1, with D possibly TRBD1 on 5 matching bases. CDR3 in DNA: TGTGCCAGCAGCTTAGTAGGAGGGGATACTGAAGCTTTCTTT. Its translation: CASSLVGGDTEAFF.